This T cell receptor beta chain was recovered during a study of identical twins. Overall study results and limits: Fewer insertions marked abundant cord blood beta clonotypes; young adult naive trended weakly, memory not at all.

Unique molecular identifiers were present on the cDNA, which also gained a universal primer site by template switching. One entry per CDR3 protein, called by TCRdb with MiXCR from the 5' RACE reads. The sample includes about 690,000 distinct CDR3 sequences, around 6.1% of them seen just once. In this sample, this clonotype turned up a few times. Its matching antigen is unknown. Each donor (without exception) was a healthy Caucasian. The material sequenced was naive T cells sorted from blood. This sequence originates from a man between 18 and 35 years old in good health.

The CDR3 region is CASSHSGRGGEQFF. The CDR3 DNA follows: TGTGCCAGCAGCCACAGCGGGAGGGGAGGTGAGCAGTTCTTC. V usage is TRBV3-1 and J usage is TRBJ2-1, with 10 bases lining up with TRBD2. V lost 3 bases to trimming and J lost 9 bases; unmatched junction nucleotides: 5. The CDR3 runs 14 residues. The germline gives CDR1 LGHDT, CDR2 YNNKEL (reference sequence).